This TCR beta chain came from a study of early T cells in non-severe SARS-CoV-2 infection. The protocol attached unique molecular identifiers to individual cDNA molecules. TCRdb reanalysed the 5' RACE reads using MiXCR and keeps one entry per CDR3 protein. In the table there are tens of thousands of distinct CDR3 sequences, 13% of which are singletons. With 4 bases removed from V and 7 bases from J, the gap between germline ends came to 14 bases. Germline-derived CDR1 and CDR2 are SGHVS and FNYEAQ. The CDR3 extends over 15 amino acids. V usage is TRBV7-6 and J usage is TRBJ1-6; D gene ambiguous. Sequencing used whole blood. This receptor was identified in an adult who was a healthcare worker with PCR-confirmed SARS-CoV-2 infection or an uninfected control (not recorded which). Here the CDR3 DNA reads TGTGCCAGCAGCTCCCAAGGGCTGAGCAATTCACCCCTCCACTTT. Translation gives CASSSQGLSNSPLHF.